This TCR beta chain comes out of a study of tissue T cells after allogeneic stem cell transplantation. With 4 bases clipped from V and 3 bases from J, the junction kept 5 bases outside the gene matches. This CDR3 contains 16 residues. CDR1 is SGHSN and CDR2 is HYEKVE in the germline V gene. The protocol was immunoSEQ multiplex PCR, while the TCRdb copy is restricted to in-frame clones and leaves out a portion. This sample has 2,200 or so clones, with roughly 51% found just once. Time point meaning: mouse harvest day 14 after allogeneic transplant. Mouse grafts combined 10^7 T-cell-depleted bone marrow cells with 10^6 splenic CD5+ T cells. To note about this clone: No antigen is known for it. These gene names are mouse names. With the read ending 1 residue before the CDR3 end, the germline J gene is used to fill in that end.

Findings and limits, study-wide: The patient cohort was small and clinically heterogeneous, with limited sampling depth.

The sequenced sample was lymph node tissue. This chain links TRBV12-1 with TRBJ2-1; 13 bases match TRBD2. The sequence was collected from a female BALB/c mouse given C57BL/6 T cells with graft-versus-host disease after an allogeneic hematopoietic cell transplant. CDR3 DNA (partial): TGTGCCAGCTCCGGACTGGGGGGGCGAGGCTATGCTGAGCAGTTC. Translation gives CASSGLGGRGYAEQF. The whole CDR3 sequence reads CASSGLGGRGYAEQFF.